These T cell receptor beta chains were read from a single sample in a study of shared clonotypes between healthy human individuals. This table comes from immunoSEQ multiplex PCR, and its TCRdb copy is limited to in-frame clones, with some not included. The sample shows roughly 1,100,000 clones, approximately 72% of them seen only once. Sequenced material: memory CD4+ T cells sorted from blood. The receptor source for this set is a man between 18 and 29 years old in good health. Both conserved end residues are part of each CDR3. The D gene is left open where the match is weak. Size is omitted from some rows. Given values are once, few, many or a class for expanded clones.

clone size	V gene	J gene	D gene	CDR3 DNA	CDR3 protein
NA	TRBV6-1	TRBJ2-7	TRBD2	TGTGCCAGCCTTGAGACTAGCGGCTCCTACGAGCAGTACTTC	CASLETSGSYEQYF
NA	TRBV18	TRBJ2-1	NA	TGTGCCAGCTCACCAGCCAGCAGGAACTACAATGAGCAGTTCTTC	CASSPASRNYNEQFF
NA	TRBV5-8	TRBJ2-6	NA	TGTGCCAGCAGCTTCACAGGGTCCCTTAGCTCTGGGGCCAACGTCCTGACTTTC	CASSFTGSLSSGANVLTF
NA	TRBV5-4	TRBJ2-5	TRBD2	TGTGCCAGCAGCGCACCTAGCGGGAGCCTCCCGAAGACCCAGTACTTC	CASSAPSGSLPKTQYF
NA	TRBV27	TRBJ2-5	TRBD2	TGTGCCAGCAGTTTATTCGGGGGGGCACGGGAGACCCAGTACTTC	CASSLFGGARETQYF
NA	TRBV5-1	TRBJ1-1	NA	TGCGCCAGCAGCTTGGGAGCAGGATTTATAGACACTGAAGCTTTCTTT	CASSLGAGFIDTEAFF
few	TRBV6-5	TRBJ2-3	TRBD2	TGTGCCAGCGGAATAACCGGGGGGGCCACAGATACGCAGTATTTT	CASGITGGATDTQYF
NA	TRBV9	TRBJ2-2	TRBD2	TGTGCCAGCAACTCCGGGACTAGTCGATCTCCCGGGGAGCTGTTTTTT	CASNSGTSRSPGELFF
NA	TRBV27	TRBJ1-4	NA	TGTGCCAGCAGTTTATCCCGGGGTGCTGAAAAACTGTTTTTT	CASSLSRGAEKLFF
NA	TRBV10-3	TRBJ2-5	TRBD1	TGTGCCATCCGCCTTGGACAGGGGGCGGGAGAGACCCAGTACTTC	CAIRLGQGAGETQYF
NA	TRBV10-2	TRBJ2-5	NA	TGCGCCACACGACTACGGGGGACGCAAGAGACCCAGTACTTC	CATRLRGTQETQYF
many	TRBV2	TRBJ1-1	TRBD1	TGTGCCAGCAGGCGGGACAGGGACACTGAAGCTTTCTTT	CASRRDRDTEAFF
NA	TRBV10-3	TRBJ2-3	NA	TGTGCCATCAGTGCGGGACCACAAAGCACAGATACGCAGTATTTT	CAISAGPQSTDTQYF
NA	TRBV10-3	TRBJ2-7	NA	TGTGCCATCAGTGAGTTGGGCGTTGTAGGCTACGAGCAGTACTTC	CAISELGVVGYEQYF
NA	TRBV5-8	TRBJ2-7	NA	TGTGCCAGCAGCTTCCTACTACCTTTGTTCGGGTCCTACGAGCAGTACTTC	CASSFLLPLFGSYEQYF
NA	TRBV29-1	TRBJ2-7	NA	TGCAGCGTTGGAGAGACCTACGAGCAGTACTTC	CSVGETYEQYF
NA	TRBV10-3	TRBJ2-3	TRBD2	TGTGCCATCAGGGGGGAGGGTCCGGGCGATACGCAGTATTTT	CAIRGEGPGDTQYF
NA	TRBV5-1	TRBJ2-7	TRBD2	TGCGCCAGCAGCTTGGGAGGACTAGGATCGCACGAGCAGTACTTC	CASSLGGLGSHEQYF
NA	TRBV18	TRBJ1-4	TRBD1	TGTGCCAGCTCGGCCGGACAGGGAATAAGGTCCGGGGGTGAAAAACTGTTTTTT	CASSAGQGIRSGGEKLFF
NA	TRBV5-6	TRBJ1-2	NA	TGTGCCAGCAGCTTGTGGAGGCAGGGCAAGAACTATGGCTACACCTTC	CASSLWRQGKNYGYTF
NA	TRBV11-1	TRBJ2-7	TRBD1	TGTGCCAGCAGCTTGGGACAGCCCCCCGGCGAGCAGTACTTC	CASSLGQPPGEQYF
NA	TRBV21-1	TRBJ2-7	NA	TGTGCCAGCAGCAAACTGGGACTAGCGGAGGGGGCCTACGAGCAGTACTTC	CASSKLGLAEGAYEQYF
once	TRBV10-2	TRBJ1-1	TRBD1	TGCGCCATAGGACAGGGGAGTGGTGAAGCTTTCTTT	CAIGQGSGEAFF
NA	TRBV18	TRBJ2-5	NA	TGTGCCAGCTCACCATCTGGAGGAGTCCAAGAGACCCAGTACTTC	CASSPSGGVQETQYF